This T cell receptor (beta chain) stems from a study of regulatory T cells in long-lasting Graves disease. The wider study: Under 3 months of antithyroid drugs had been taken by newly diagnosed Graves' patients. Study-wide results and limits: Persistent patients shared more public clonotypes (2,741) than new patients (nearly 1,000).

Time point reported: newly diagnosed GD, antithyroid drugs for less than 3 months. PBMC-derived RNA was used for the TCR library. Patients hailed from an endocrinology department in Xi'an, China. This clonotype was detected many times. Its antigen is unidentified. Construction of TCR beta libraries relied on iRepertoire HTBI primers and on Arm-PCR targeting CDR3 regions. Each CDR3 protein gets one entry after TCRdb re-called the multiplex PCR reads with MiXCR. The sample carries over 350,000 distinct CDR3 sequences, about 15% recorded once. The germline CDR1 and CDR2 sequences are MDHEN and SYDVKM. This CDR3 comprises 14 residues. V lost 10 bases, J lost 6 bases, and 18 bases lay in between. The sample was also linked to a second study, of T cells in Graves' hyperthyroidism and ophthalmopathy. From that paper: HTBI primers were used for first-round RT-PCR of the TCR CDR3.

The receptor comes from a woman in her forties or fifties with Graves disease. This sample comprised peripheral blood mononuclear cells (PBMCs), obtained at new diagnosis, from a patient treated with antithyroid drugs. The V gene is TRBV28, the J gene TRBJ2-2; D might be TRBD2 (7 bases). The CDR3 coding sequence is TGTGCCACCACGGAACAGGGAGGGGCCGGGGAGCTGTTTTTT. Amino acids: CATTEQGGAGELFF.